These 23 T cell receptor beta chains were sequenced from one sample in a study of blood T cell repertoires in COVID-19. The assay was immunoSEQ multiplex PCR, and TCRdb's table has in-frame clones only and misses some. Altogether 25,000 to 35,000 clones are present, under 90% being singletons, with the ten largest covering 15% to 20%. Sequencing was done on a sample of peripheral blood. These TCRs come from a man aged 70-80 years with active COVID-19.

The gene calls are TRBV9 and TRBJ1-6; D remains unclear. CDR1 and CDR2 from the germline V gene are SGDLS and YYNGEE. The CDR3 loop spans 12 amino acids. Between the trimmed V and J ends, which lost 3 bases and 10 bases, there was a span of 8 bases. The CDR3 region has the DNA TGTGCCAGCAGCGGGGCAGACTCACCCCTCCACTTT. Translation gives CASSGADSPLHF.

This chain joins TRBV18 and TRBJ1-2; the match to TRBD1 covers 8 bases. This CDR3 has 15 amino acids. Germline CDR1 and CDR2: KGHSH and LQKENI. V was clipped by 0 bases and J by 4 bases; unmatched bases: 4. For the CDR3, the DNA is TGTGCCAGCTCACCACCGACAGGGGCCGGCTATGGCTACACCTTC. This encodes CASSPPTGAGYGYTF.

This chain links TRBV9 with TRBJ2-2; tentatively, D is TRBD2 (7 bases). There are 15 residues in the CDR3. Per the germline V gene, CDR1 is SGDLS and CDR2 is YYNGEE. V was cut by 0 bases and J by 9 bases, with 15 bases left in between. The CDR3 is CASSVAGGVPRELFF. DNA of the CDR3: TGTGCCAGCAGCGTAGCGGGGGGCGTCCCCAGGGAGCTGTTTTTT.

The CDR3 DNA follows: TGTGCCAGCGGGACCCCAGGGGGCTCTGGAAACACCATATATTTT. This codes for CASGTPGGSGNTIYF. This chain connects TRBV28 to TRBJ1-3, with 7 bases lining up with TRBD1. J gave up 0 bases and V 8 bases, and 7 bases lay outside the gene matches. CDR1 MDHEN and CDR2 SYDVKM come from the germline V gene. This CDR3 is 15 amino acids long.

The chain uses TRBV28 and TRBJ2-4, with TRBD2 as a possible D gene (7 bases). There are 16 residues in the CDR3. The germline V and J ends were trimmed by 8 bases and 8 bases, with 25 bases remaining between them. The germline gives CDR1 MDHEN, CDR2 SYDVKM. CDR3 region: CASPPAGGLERDIQYF. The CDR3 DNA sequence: TGTGCCAGCCCCCCGGCCGGGGGGCTGGAGAGGGACATTCAGTACTTC.

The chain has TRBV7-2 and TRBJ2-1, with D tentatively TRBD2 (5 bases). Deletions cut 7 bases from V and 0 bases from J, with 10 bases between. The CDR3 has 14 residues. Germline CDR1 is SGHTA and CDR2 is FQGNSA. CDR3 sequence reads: CASTPGSSYNEQFF. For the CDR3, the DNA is TGTGCCAGCACCCCGGGAAGCTCCTACAATGAGCAGTTCTTC. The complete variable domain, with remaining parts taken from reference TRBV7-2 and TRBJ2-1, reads GAGVSQSPSNKVTEKGKDVELRCDPISGHTALYWYRQSLGQGLEFLIYFQGNSAPDKSGLPSDRFSAERTGGSVSTLTIQRTQQEDSAVYLCASTPGSSYNEQFFGPGTRLTVL.

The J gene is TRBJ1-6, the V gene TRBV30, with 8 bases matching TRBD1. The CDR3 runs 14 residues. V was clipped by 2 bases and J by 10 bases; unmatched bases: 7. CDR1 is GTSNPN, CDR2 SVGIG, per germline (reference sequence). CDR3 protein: CAWSIVRGHSPLHF. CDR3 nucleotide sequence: TGTGCCTGGAGTATCGTCAGGGGGCACTCACCCCTCCACTTT.

The CDR3 DNA follows: TGTGCCAGCAGCTTACTTGGCCAGGCGAGGGACTCCTACGAGCAGTACTTC. Translating gives CASSLLGQARDSYEQYF. This chain connects TRBV11-2 to TRBJ2-7, with a possible D match to TRBD2 (5 bases). The length of the CDR3 is 17 residues. Trimming took 2 bases from V and 0 from J, leaving 17 bases between them. Germline CDR1 and CDR2: SGHAT and FQNNGV.

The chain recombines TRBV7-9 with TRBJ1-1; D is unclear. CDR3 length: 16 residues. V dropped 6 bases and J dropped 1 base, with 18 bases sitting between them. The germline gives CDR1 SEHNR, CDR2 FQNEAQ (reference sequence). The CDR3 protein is CASSKGSPRGNTEAFF. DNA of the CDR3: TGTGCCAGCAGTAAAGGATCCCCTAGAGGGAACACTGAAGCTTTCTTT.

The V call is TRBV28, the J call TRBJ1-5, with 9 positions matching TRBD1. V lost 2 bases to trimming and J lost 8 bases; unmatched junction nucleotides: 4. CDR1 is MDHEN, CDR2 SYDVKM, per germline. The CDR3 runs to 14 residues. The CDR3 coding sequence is TGTGCCAGCAGTTTACCGGGACAGGGTAAGCCCCAGCATTTT. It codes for CASSLPGQGKPQHF.

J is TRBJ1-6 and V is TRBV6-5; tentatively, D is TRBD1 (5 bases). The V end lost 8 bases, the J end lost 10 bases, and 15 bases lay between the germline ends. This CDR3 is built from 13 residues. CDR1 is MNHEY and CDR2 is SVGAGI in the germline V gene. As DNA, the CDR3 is TGTGCCAGCGCAAGGAGCCGGGGGTCACCCCTCCACTTT. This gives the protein CASARSRGSPLHF.

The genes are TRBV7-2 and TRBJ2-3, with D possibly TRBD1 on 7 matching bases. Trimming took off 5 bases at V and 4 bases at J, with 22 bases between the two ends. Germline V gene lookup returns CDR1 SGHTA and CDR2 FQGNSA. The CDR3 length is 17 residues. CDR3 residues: CASSTRLTGRLADTQYF. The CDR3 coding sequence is TGTGCCAGCAGCACCCGATTGACAGGGAGGCTCGCAGATACGCAGTATTTT.

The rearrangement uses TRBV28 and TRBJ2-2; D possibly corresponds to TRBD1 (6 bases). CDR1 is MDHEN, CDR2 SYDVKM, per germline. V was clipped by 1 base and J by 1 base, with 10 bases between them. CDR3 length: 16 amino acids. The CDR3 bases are TGTGCCAGCAGTTTATTCGGGACATTGAACACCGGGGAGCTGTTTTTT. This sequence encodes CASSLFGTLNTGELFF.

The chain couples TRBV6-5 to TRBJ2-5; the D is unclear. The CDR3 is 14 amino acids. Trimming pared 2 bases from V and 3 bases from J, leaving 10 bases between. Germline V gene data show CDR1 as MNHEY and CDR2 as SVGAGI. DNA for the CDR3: TGTGCCAGCAGTTACCTCAATACTAAAGAGACCCAGTACTTC. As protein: CASSYLNTKETQYF.

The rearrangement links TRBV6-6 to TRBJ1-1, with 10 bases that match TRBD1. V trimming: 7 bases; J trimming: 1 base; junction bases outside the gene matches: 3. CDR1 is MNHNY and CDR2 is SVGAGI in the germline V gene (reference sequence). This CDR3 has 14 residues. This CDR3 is CASTWTGGNTEAFF. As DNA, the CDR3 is TGTGCCAGCACCTGGACAGGGGGGAACACTGAAGCTTTCTTT.

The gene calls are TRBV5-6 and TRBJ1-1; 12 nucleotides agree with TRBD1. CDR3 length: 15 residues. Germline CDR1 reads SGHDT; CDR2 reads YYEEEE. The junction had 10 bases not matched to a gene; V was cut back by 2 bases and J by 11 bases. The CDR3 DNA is TGTGCCAGCAGCTTTACCGGGACAGGGGGCTTAAGGGCTTTCTTT. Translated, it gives CASSFTGTGGLRAFF.

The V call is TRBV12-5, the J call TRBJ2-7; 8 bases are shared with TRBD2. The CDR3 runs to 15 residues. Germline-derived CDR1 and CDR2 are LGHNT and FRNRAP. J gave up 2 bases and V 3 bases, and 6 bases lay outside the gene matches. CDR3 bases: TGTGCTAGTGGTTTCGGAACTAGCGGAACCTACGAGCAGTACTTC. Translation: CASGFGTSGTYEQYF.

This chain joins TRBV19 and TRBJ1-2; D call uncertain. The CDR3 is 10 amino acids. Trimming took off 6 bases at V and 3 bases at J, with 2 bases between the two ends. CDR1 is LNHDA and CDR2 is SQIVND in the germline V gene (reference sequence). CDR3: CASSDYGYTF. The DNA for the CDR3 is TGTGCCAGTAGCGACTATGGCTACACCTTC.

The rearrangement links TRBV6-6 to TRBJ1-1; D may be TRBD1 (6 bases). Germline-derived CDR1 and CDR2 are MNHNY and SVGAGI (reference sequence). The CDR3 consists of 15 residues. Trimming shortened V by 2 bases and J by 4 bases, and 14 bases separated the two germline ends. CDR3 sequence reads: CASSYRGAGGTEAFF. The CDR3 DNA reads TGTGCCAGCAGTTACCGGGGGGCTGGTGGCACTGAAGCTTTCTTT.

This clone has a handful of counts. The CDR3 DNA follows: TGTGCCAGCAGCGAGTCGGGAGGGGCGAACACTGAAGCTTTCTTT. Its translation is CASSESGGANTEAFF. This sequence joins TRBV9 and TRBJ1-1, with D possibly being TRBD1 (5 bases). The CDR3 runs to 15 residues. Germline assignment: CDR1 SGDLS and CDR2 YYNGEE. Between the trimmed V and J ends, which lost 3 bases and 1 base, there was a span of 13 bases. Looking up the rest from reference TRBV9 and TRBJ1-1 gives the full variable domain: DSGVTQTPKHLITATGQRVTLRCSPRSGDLSVYWYQQSLDQGLQFLIQYYNGEERAKGNILERFSAQQFPDLHSELNLSSLELGDSALYFCASSESGGANTEAFFGQGTRLTVV.

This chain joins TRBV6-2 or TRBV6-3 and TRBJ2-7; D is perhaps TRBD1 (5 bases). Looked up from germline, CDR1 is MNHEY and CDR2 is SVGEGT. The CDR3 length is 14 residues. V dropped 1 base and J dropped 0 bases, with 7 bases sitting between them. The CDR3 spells CASSYFDSSYEQYF. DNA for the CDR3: TGTGCCAGCAGTTACTTCGACAGCTCCTACGAGCAGTACTTC.

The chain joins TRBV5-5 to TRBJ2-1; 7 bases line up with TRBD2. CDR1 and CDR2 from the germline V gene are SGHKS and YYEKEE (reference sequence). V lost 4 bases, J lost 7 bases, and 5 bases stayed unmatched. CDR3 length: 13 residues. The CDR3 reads CASSGRGGNEQFF. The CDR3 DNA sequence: TGTGCCAGCAGCGGGCGCGGGGGAAATGAGCAGTTCTTC.

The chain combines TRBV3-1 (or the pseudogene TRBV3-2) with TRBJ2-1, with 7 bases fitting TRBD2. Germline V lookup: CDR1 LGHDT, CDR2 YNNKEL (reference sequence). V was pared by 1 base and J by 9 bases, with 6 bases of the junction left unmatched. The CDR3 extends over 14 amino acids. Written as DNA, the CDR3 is TGTGCCAGCAGCCAAGTGACTAGCCCCAGTGAGCAGTTCTTC. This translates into CASSQVTSPSEQFF.